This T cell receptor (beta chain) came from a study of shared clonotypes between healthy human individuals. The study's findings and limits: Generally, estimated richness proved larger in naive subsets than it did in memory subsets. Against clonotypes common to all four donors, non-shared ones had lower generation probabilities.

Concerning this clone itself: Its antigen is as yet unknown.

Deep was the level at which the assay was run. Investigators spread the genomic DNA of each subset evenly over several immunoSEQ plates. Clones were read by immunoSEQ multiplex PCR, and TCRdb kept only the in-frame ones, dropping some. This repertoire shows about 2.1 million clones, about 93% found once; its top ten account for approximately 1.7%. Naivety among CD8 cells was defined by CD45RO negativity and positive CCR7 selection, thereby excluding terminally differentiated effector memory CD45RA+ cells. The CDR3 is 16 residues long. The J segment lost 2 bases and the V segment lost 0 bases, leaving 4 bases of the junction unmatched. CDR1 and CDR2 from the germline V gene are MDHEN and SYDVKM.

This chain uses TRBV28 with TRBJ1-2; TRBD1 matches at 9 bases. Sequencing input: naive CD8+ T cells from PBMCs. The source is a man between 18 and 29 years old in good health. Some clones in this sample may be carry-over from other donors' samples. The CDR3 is CASSLWGQGPNYGYTF. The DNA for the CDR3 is TGTGCCAGCAGTTTATGGGGACAGGGACCCAACTATGGCTACACCTTC.